This entry concerns a single TCR beta chain. Its target is not known. Starting from roughly 0.55 ug of total RNA, TCR libraries were made with linear amplification. Via MiXCR, TCRdb re-called the reads, giving one row per CDR3 protein. The data hold approximately 180,000 distinct CDR3 sequences, with 65% to 75% observed a single time. This sample is drawn from a study of healthy donors' naive CD4 and CD8 T cells. Study-level background: Three donor age groups were sampled: 20-25, 40-50 and 60-70 years; half female. For TCR alpha, new primers spanned all functional IMGT alpha genes.

Trimming removed 3 bases from V and 4 bases from J; junction bases left unmatched: 1. Germline V gene data show CDR1 as ENHRY and CDR2 as SYGVKD. This CDR3 is 13 amino acids long. Regarding the study as a whole: Reportedly, most V and J gene segments showed naive CD4+ versus CD8+ bias.

This chain links TRBV10-3 with TRBJ2-7; 9 bases are a match to TRBD1. This TCR was recovered from a pool of human donors in good health; the sample pools cells from several healthy donors. The source material was naive CD4+ and CD8+ T cells sorted from blood, pooled from several donors. The CDR3 sequence is CAISEGTGYEQYF. The CDR3 DNA sequence: TGTGCCATCAGTGAAGGGACAGGGTACGAGCAGTACTTC.